Below are 26 T cell receptor beta chains sequenced from a single sample in a study of blood T cell repertoires in COVID-19. Produced via immunoSEQ multiplex PCR; TCRdb's table is partial and in-frame only. The table lists hundreds of thousands of clones, over 70% of them singletons. The sample comprised peripheral blood. These receptors were obtained from a human donor in a cohort sampled during active COVID-19.

V usage is TRBV4-1 and J usage is TRBJ1-2; D is uncertain. Looked up from germline, CDR1 is MGHRA and CDR2 is YSYEKL. This CDR3 region has 14 residues. Deletions cut 0 bases from V and 2 bases from J, with 7 bases between. CDR3 nucleotide sequence: TGCGCCAGCAGCCAAGATCCAGGAAACTATGGCTACACCTTC. Amino acids: CASSQDPGNYGYTF.

The chain uses TRBV7-3 and TRBJ2-3; 10 nucleotides agree with TRBD2. Germline CDR1 and CDR2: SGHTA and FQGTGA. V gave up 5 bases and J gave up 5 bases; unmatched junction bases: 16. The CDR3 totals 18 residues. CDR3 loop: CASSPTPPSGRAQDTQYF. The CDR3 region has the DNA TGTGCCAGCAGCCCAACCCCCCCAAGCGGGAGGGCCCAAGATACGCAGTATTTT.

V usage is TRBV5-1 and J usage is TRBJ2-5; 7 bases line up with TRBD1. Looked up from germline, CDR1 is SGHRS and CDR2 is YFSETQ. Trimming at V came to 1 base and at J to 1 base, leaving 4 bases not matched to a gene. This CDR3 has 15 residues. CDR3 region: CASSLTPGGQETQYF. CDR3 DNA: TGCGCCAGCAGCTTGACCCCAGGGGGCCAAGAGACCCAGTACTTC.

This rearrangement joins TRBV6-6 to TRBJ2-1; 9 positions match TRBD2. Per the germline V gene, CDR1 is MNHNY and CDR2 is SVGAGI (reference sequence). This CDR3 contains 16 residues. Germline trimming cut 7 bases from V and 6 bases from J; bases unmatched to any gene: 13. The CDR3 sequence is CASTPRGTSFVNEQFF. The CDR3 nucleotides read TGTGCCAGCACCCCCCGGGGGACTAGCTTTGTCAATGAGCAGTTCTTC.

The chain combines TRBV5-1 with TRBJ2-4; D might be TRBD1 (7 bases). The V gene lost 0 bases and the J gene lost 5 bases, with 15 bases spanning the gap. The germline V gene has CDR1 SGHRS and CDR2 YFSETQ. This CDR3 has 16 amino acids. CDR3 bases: TGCGCCAGCAGCTTGGGCGGGGCAGGGGGTGAAAACATTCAGTACTTC. Encoded protein: CASSLGGAGGENIQYF.

The rearrangement links TRBV18 to TRBJ1-3; no firm D call. Germline CDR1 and CDR2: KGHSH and LQKENI. Trimming left V 3 bases short and J 4 bases short, with 19 bases between. The CDR3 length is 17 residues. The CDR3 bases are TGTGCCAGCTCACCCTATATTTTTACCTGGTCAGGAAACACCATATATTTT. Its translation is CASSPYIFTWSGNTIYF.

The V and J genes are TRBV28 and TRBJ2-2; 8 bases agree with TRBD1. Per the germline V gene, CDR1 is MDHEN and CDR2 is SYDVKM. The CDR3 is 17 amino acids. Trimming cost V 5 bases and J 0 bases; bases outside gene matches: 8. CDR3 nucleotide sequence: TGTGCCAGCAGTCCACTGGGGACAGGCGCGAACACCGGGGAGCTGTTTTTT. It is translated as CASSPLGTGANTGELFF.

The gene calls are TRBV19 and TRBJ2-5; the D is unclear. V was cut by 4 bases and J by 2 bases, with 11 bases left in between. Germline V gene lookup returns CDR1 LNHDA and CDR2 SQIVND (reference sequence). The CDR3 spans 14 residues. CDR3: CASSTLSLQETQYF. In DNA, the CDR3 is TGTGCCAGTAGTACTTTGTCACTACAAGAGACCCAGTACTTC.

V gene TRBV4-1 combines with J gene TRBJ1-2; D call uncertain. CDR1 is MGHRA and CDR2 is YSYEKL in the germline V gene. The CDR3 is 16 residues long. Trimming stripped 0 bases from V and 4 bases from J, with 15 bases between. CDR3 coding DNA: TGCGCCAGCAGCCAAGATTTACGGGGTACTGGCTATGGCTACACCTTC. Translated, it gives CASSQDLRGTGYGYTF.

The chain combines TRBV7-2 with TRBJ2-7, with D unclear. Germline CDR1 and CDR2: SGHTA and FQGNSA. Trimming shortened V by 1 base and J by 0 bases, and 10 bases separated the two germline ends. The CDR3 spans 15 residues. The CDR3 sequence: CASSLDPVDSYEQYF. CDR3 nucleotides: TGTGCCAGCAGCTTAGATCCGGTCGACTCCTACGAGCAGTACTTC.

The chain employs TRBV6-5 and TRBJ2-1; 8 bases fit TRBD2. The CDR3 sequence is 14 residues long. Germline trimming cut 6 bases from V and 5 bases from J; bases unmatched to any gene: 6. Germline V gives CDR1 MNHEY, CDR2 SVGAGI. The CDR3 coding sequence is TGTGCCAGCAGAAAGGCGGGAGGTAACAATGAGCAGTTCTTC. Translation gives CASRKAGGNNEQFF.

This chain links TRBV24-1 with TRBJ2-1, with D possibly TRBD1 on 7 matching bases. V lost 6 bases to trimming and J lost 8 bases, with 22 bases between them. The germline gives CDR1 KGHDR, CDR2 SFDVKD. CDR3 length: 16 amino acids. The CDR3 DNA reads TGTGCCACCAGTCAAGGGGGGCAGGGGGTAAGAGATGAGCAGTTCTTC. Translated: CATSQGGQGVRDEQFF.

This chain links TRBV29-1 with TRBJ2-7; 10 nucleotides line up with TRBD1. Trimming took 1 base from V and 1 from J; bases not matched to a gene: 10. This CDR3 has 17 amino acids. Germline CDR1 and CDR2: SQVTM and ANQGSEA. CDR3 DNA sequence: TGCAGCGTTGAAGGTAACGTTCCGGGACAGGGGTCCTACGAGCAGTACTTC. The encoded protein is CSVEGNVPGQGSYEQYF.

The sample holds one count of this clone. The V gene is TRBV6-5, the J gene TRBJ2-5; D might be TRBD2 (5 bases). Per the germline V gene, CDR1 is MNHEY and CDR2 is SVGAGI. The CDR3 length is 13 residues. Trimming stripped 5 bases from V and 5 bases from J, with 12 bases between. Here the CDR3 reads CASSTRGLETQYF. In nucleotides, the CDR3 is TGTGCCAGCAGTACCCGCGGGTTGGAGACCCAGTACTTC.

The chain couples TRBV7-9 to TRBJ1-2; 8 bases are shared with TRBD1. Germline CDR1 and CDR2: SEHNR and FQNEAQ (reference sequence). V dropped 6 bases and J dropped 5; count of bases not matched to a gene: 2. There are 12 residues in the CDR3. CDR3 nucleotide sequence: TGTGCCAGCAGGGGGACAGGATATGGCTACACCTTC. The encoded protein is CASRGTGYGYTF.

The V gene is TRBV29-1, the J gene TRBJ2-7, with D maybe TRBD1 (5 bases). There are 13 residues in the CDR3. Looked up from germline, CDR1 is SQVTM and CDR2 is ANQGSEA. V lost 0 bases to trimming and J lost 6 bases, with 12 bases between them. This chain's CDR3 is CSVEDRRGLEQYF. In DNA, the CDR3 is TGCAGCGTTGAAGATCGAAGGGGTCTCGAGCAGTACTTC.

The gene calls are TRBV4-2 and TRBJ1-5; a possible D gene is TRBD1 (5 bases). Trimming removed 0 bases from V and 4 bases from J, with 10 bases in between. The CDR3 sequence is 15 residues long. Germline values: CDR1 LGHNA, CDR2 YNFKEQ. The CDR3 sequence: CASSQDGQGNQPQHF. CDR3 in DNA: TGTGCCAGCAGCCAAGACGGCCAGGGAAATCAGCCCCAGCATTTT.

This sequence joins TRBV28 and TRBJ1-3, with D unresolved. With 3 bases removed from V and 4 bases from J, the gap between germline ends came to 10 bases. CDR3 length equals 14 residues. In germline, CDR1 is MDHEN, CDR2 SYDVKM. The CDR3 is CASSFAGTGNTIYF. In DNA form, the CDR3 reads TGTGCCAGCAGTTTCGCAGGCACGGGAAACACCATATATTTT.

V usage is TRBV2 and J usage is TRBJ1-4; 7 bases align to TRBD1. The CDR3 spans 15 residues. Germline loops: CDR1 SNHLY, CDR2 FYNNEI. Unmatched junction bases numbered 9, after V lost 5 bases and J lost 6 bases. CDR3 loop: CASSRYRGRYEKLFF. CDR3 in DNA: TGTGCCAGCAGTCGCTACAGGGGAAGGTATGAAAAACTGTTTTTT.

J is TRBJ2-5 and V is TRBV6-5; the match to TRBD1 covers 9 bases. This CDR3 has 14 amino acids. The V gene end was trimmed by 6 bases and the J gene end by 3 bases; junction bases not matched to a gene: 5. Germline assignment: CDR1 MNHEY and CDR2 SVGAGI. CDR3 nucleotide sequence: TGTGCCAGCAGCTCCGGGACAGGGAAAGAGACCCAGTACTTC. This encodes CASSSGTGKETQYF.

The CDR3 coding sequence is TGTGCCAGCAGCTTGGACCTCCTCGGGGTGGACGAGCAGTACTTC. This translates into CASSLDLLGVDEQYF. The chain couples TRBV5-4 to TRBJ2-7; weak D call: TRBD2 (5 bases). CDR3 size: 15 residues. V gave up 0 bases and J gave up 5 bases, with 15 bases separating them. CDR1 is SGHNT, CDR2 YYREEE, per germline (reference sequence).

To note about this clone: Its ends do not fully match the called genes, so a read error is possible. This chain links TRBV7-2 with TRBJ2-7, with TRBD1 matching 9 bases. The CDR3 length is 15 residues. Germline lookup yields CDR1 SGHTA and CDR2 FQGNSA. For the CDR3, the DNA is TGTGCCAGCAGTCCCATGGGACAGGGTTCCTCCGAGCAGTACTTC. It specifies CASSPMGQGSSEQYF.

The rearrangement uses TRBV6-4 and TRBJ2-2; 7 nucleotides agree with TRBD1. V lost 6 bases, J lost 3 bases, and 4 bases stayed unmatched. The CDR3 length is 14 residues. Germline V CDR1 and CDR2: MRHNA, SNTAGT. The CDR3 region has the DNA TGTGCCAGCAGAGGGACAGCCTACACCGGGGAGCTGTTTTTT. Amino acids: CASRGTAYTGELFF.

This chain connects TRBV4-1 to TRBJ2-7; 7 bases align to TRBD2. CDR1 is MGHRA, CDR2 YSYEKL, per germline. The CDR3 is 20 residues long. V trimming: 1 base; J trimming: 6 bases; junction bases outside the gene matches: 24. This CDR3 reads CASSQASPPSIVGRAFEQYF. The CDR3 DNA reads as TGCGCCAGCAGCCAAGCGAGCCCCCCTTCAATTGTGGGGAGGGCGTTCGAGCAGTACTTC.

This clone was seen only once. The chain uses TRBV28 and TRBJ1-1; no reliable D call. Trimming removed 6 bases at V and 1 base at J, with 9 bases between. The CDR3 covers 13 residues. In germline, CDR1 is MDHEN, CDR2 SYDVKM. CDR3 coding DNA: TGTGCCAGCAGCGAGGTCGGGAACACTGAAGCTTTCTTT. This translates into CASSEVGNTEAFF.

This chain connects TRBV7-8 to TRBJ2-2; TRBD1 aligns across 8 bases. J lost 5 bases, V lost 1 base, and 3 bases had no gene match. The CDR3 is 15 residues long. The germline gives CDR1 SGHVS, CDR2 FQNEAQ. The CDR3 nucleotides are TGTGCCAGCAGCTTAGGGACAGGGAAAACCGGGGAGCTGTTTTTT. This codes for CASSLGTGKTGELFF.